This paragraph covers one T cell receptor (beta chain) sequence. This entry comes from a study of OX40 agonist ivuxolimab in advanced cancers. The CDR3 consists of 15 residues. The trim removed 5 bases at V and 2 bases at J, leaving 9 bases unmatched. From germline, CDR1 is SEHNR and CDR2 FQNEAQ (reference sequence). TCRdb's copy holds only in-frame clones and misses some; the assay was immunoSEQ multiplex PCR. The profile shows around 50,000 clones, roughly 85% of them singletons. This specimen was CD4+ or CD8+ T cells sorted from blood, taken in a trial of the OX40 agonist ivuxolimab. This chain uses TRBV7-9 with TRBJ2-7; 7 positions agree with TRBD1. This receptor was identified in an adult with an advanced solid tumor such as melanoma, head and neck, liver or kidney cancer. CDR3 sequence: CASSPRQGNPYEQYF. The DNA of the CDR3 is TGTGCCAGCAGCCCTCGACAGGGAAACCCCTACGAGCAGTACTTC.